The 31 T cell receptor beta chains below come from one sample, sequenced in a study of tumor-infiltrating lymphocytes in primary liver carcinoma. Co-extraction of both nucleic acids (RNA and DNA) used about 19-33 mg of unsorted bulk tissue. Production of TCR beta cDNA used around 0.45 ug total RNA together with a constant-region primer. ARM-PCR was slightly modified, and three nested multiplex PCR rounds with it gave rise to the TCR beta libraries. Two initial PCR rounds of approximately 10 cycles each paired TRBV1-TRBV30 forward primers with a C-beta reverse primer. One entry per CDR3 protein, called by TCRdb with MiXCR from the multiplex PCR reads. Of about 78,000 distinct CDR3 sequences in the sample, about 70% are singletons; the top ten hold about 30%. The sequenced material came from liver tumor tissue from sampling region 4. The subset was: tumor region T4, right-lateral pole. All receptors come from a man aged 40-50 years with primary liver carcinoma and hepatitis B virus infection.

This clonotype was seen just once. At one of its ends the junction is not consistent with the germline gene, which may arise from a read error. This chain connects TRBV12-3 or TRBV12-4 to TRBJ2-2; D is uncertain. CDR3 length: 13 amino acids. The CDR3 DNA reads TGCGCCAGCAATTCAGTGGGCACCGGGGAGCTGTTTTTT. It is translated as CASNSVGTGELFF.

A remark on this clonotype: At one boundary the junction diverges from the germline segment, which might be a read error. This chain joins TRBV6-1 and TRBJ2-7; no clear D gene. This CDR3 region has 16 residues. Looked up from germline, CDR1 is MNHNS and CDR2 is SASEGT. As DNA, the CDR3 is TGTGCCAGCAGTGCTCCTGGGATCCCCCTCGCCTACGATCAGTACTTC. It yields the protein CASSAPGIPLAYDQYF.

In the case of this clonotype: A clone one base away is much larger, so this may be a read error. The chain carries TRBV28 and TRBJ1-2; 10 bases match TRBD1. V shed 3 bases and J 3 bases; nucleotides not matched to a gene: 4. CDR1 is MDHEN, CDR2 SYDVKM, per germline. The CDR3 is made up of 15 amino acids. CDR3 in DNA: TGTGCCAGCAGTTTTTCCGGGACAGGGGACTATGGCTACACCTTC. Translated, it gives CASSFSGTGDYGYTF.

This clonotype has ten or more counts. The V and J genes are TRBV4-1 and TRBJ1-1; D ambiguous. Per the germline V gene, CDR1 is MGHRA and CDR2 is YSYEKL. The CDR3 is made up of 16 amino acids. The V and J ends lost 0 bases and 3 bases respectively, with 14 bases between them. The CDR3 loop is CASSQDLAGMDTEAFF. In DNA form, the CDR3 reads TGCGCCAGCAGCCAAGATCTGGCGGGGATGGACACTGAAGCTTTCTTT.

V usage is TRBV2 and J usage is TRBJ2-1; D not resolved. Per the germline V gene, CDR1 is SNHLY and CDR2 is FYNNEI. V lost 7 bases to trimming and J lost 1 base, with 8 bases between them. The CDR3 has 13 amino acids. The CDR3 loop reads CASKAESYNEQFF. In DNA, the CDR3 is TGTGCCAGCAAGGCAGAATCCTACAATGAGCAGTTCTTC. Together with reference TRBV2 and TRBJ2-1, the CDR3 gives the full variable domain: EPEVTQTPSHQVTQMGQEVILRCVPISNHLYFYWYRQILGQKVEFLVSFYNNEISEKSEIFDDQFSVERPDGSNFTLKIRSTKLEDSAMYFCASKAESYNEQFFGPGTRLTVL.

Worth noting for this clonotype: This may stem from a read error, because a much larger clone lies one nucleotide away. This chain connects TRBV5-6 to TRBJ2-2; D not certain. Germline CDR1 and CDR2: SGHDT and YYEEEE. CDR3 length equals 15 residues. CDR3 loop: CASGLRLGRAGELFF. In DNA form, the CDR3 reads TGTGCCAGCGGCTTGCGACTGGGAAGGGCCGGGGAGCTGTTTTTT.

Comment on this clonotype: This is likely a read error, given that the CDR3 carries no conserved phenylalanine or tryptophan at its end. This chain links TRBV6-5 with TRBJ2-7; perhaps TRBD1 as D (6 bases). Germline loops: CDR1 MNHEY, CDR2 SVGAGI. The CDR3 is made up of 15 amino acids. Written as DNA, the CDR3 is TGTGCCAACAGTTACGGCCCGGGAATGGGGGCCGAGCAGTACTTA. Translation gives CANSYGPGMGAEQYL.

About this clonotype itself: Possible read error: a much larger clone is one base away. CDR3 DNA: TGCACCAGCAGTCCGGACGGGAGGAATGAGCAGTTCTTC. This translates into CTSSPDGRNEQFF. The chain has TRBV5-1 and TRBJ2-1; 7 nucleotides align to TRBD2. The CDR3 covers 13 residues. From germline, CDR1 is SGHRS and CDR2 YFSETQ.

CDR3 bases: TGCGCCAGCAACCGGGCAGGATTAGACACTGAAGCTTTCTTT. Translated, it gives CASNRAGLDTEAFF. The chain is built from TRBV4-1 and TRBJ1-1, with D uncertain. The CDR3 runs 14 residues. Between the trimmed V and J ends, which lost 7 bases and 3 bases, there was a span of 15 bases. In germline, CDR1 is MGHRA, CDR2 YSYEKL.

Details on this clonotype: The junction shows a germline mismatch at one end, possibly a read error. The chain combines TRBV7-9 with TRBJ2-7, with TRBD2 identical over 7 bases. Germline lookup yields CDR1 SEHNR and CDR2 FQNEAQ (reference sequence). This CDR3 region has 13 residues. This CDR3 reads CTSTWGGNYEQYF. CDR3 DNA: TGTACCAGCACCTGGGGGGGGAACTACGAGCAGTACTTC.

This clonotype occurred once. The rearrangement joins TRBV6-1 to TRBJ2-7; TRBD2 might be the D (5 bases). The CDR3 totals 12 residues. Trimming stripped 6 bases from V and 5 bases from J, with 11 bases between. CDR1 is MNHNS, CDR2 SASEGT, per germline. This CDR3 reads CASREAVHEQYF. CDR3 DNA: TGTGCCAGCAGGGAGGCCGTCCACGAGCAGTACTTC.

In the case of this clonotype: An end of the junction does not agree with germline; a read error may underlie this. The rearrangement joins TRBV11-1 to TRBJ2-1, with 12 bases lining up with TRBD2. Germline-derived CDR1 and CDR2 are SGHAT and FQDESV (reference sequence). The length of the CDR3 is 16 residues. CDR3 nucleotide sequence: TGTGCCAGCAACCCACGTCTAGCGGGAGGGCACAATGAGCGGTTCTTC. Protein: CASNPRLAGGHNERFF.

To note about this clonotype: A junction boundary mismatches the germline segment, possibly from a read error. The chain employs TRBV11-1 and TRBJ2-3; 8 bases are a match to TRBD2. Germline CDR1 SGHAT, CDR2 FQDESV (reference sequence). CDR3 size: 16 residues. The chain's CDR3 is CVSSKGLVVSTDTQYF. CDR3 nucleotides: TGTGTCAGCAGCAAGGGACTAGTGGTTAGTACAGATACGCAGTATTTT.

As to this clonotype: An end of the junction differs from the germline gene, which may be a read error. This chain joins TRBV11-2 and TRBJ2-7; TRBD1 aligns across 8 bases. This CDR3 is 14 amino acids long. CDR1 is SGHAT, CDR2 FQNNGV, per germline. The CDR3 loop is CANSSGQGDHEQYF. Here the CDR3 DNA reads TGTGCCAACAGCTCAGGACAGGGCGACCACGAACAGTACTTC. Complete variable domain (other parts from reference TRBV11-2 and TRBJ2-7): EAGVAQSPRYKIIEKRQSVAFWCNPISGHATLYWYQQILGQGPKLLIQFQNNGVVDDSQLPKDRFSAERLKGVDSTLKIQPAKLEDSAVYLCANSSGQGDHEQYFGPGTRLTVT.

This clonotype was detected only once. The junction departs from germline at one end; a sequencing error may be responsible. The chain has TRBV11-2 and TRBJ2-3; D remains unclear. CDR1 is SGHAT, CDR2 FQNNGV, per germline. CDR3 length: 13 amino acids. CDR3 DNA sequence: TGTGCCAGCAGGAAACCCGAGTCGGATATGCAGTATTTT. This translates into CASRKPESDMQYF.

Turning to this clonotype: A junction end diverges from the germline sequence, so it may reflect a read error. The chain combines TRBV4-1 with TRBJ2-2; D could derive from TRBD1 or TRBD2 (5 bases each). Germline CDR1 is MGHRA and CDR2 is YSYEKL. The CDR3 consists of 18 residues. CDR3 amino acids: CASSQDPLWGADTGELFF. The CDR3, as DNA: TGCGCCAGCAGCCAAGATCCCCTTTGGGGAGCGGACACCGGGGAGTTGTTTTTT.

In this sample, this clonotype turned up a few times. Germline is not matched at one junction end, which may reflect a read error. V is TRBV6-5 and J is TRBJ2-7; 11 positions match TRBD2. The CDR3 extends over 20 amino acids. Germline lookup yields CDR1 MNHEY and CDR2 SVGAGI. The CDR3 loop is CASSSPGGGGGLAVPYERYF. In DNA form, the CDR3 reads TGTGCCAGCAGTTCGCCGGGTGGTGGGGGGGGACTAGCGGTTCCTTACGAGCGGTACTTC.

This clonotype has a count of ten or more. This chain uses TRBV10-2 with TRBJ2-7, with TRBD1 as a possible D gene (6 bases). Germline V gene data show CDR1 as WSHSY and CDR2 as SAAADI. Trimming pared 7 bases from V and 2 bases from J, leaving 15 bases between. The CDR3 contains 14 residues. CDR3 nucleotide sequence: TGCGCCAGCACTGCACAGGGTCCCCCCTACGAGCAGTACTTC. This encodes CASTAQGPPYEQYF.

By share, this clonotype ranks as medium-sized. DNA for the CDR3: TGTGCCAGCAGCCGAAGGCCAGGGGGCGAGGAGACCCAGTACTTC. Translation: CASSRRPGGEETQYF. The chain carries TRBV11-2 and TRBJ2-5; 8 nucleotides agree with TRBD1. The V gene's germline CDR1 is SGHAT and CDR2 FQNNGV. This CDR3 is built from 15 residues. Trimming removed 5 bases from V and 5 bases from J; junction bases left unmatched: 10. The full variable domain, in which reference TRBV11-2 and TRBJ2-5 provide the parts outside the CDR3, is EAGVAQSPRYKIIEKRQSVAFWCNPISGHATLYWYQQILGQGPKLLIQFQNNGVVDDSQLPKDRFSAERLKGVDSTLKIQPAKLEDSAVYLCASSRRPGGEETQYFGPGTRLLVL.

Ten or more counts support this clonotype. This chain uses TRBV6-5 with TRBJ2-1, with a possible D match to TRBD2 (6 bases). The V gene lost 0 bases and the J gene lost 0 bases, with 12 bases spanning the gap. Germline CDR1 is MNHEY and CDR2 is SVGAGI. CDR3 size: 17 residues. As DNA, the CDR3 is TGTGCCAGCAGTTACTCGCGGGGAGGCGGCTCCTACAATGAGCAGTTCTTC. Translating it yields CASSYSRGGGSYNEQFF.

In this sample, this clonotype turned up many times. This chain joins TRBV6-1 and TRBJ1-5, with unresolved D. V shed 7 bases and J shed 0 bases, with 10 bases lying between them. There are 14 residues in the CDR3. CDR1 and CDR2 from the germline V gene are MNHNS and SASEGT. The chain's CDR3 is CASTLDSSNQPQHF. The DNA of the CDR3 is TGTGCCAGCACCTTGGACTCTAGCAATCAGCCCCAGCATTTT.

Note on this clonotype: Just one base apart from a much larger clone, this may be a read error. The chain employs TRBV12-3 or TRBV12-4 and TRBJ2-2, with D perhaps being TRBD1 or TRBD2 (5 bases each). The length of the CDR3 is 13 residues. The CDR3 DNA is TGTGCCAGCAGGAGGGGTCGGACCGGGGAGCCGTTTTTT. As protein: CASRRGRTGEPFF.

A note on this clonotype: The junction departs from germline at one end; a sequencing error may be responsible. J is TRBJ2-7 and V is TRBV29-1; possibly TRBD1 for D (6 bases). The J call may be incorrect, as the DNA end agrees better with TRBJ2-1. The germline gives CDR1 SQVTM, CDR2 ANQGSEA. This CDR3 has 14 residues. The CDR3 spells CSVEGLQGPDEQFF. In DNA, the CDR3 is TGCAGCGTCGAAGGCCTCCAGGGGCCCGACGAGCAGTTCTTC.

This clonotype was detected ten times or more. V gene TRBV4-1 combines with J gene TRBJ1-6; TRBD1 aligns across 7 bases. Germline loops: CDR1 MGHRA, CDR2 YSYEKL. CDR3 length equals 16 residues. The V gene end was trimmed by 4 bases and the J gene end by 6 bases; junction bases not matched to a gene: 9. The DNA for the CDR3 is TGCGCCAGCAGCCTCCTCCCGGGACAGAGTAATTCACCCCTCCACTTT. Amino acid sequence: CASSLLPGQSNSPLHF.

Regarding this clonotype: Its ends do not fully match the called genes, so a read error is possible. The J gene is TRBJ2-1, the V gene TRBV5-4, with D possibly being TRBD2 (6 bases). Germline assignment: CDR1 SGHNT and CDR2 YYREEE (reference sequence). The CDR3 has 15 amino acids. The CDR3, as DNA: TGTGCCAGCGGCTTGGGGGGTCCAACGGGCAATGAGCAGTTCTTC. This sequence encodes CASGLGGPTGNEQFF. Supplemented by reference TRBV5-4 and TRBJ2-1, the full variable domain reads ETGVTQSPTHLIKTRGQQVTLRCSSQSGHNTVSWYQQALGQGPQFIFQYYREEENGRGNFPPRFSGLQFPNYSSELNVNALELDDSALYLCASGLGGPTGNEQFFGPGTRLTVL.

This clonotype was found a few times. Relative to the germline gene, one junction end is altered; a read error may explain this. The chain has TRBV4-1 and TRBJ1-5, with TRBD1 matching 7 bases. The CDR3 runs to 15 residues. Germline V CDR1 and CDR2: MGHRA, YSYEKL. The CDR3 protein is CASSQQGGGNQSQHF. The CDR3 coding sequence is TGCGCCAGCAGCCAACAGGGGGGTGGCAATCAGTCCCAGCATTTT.

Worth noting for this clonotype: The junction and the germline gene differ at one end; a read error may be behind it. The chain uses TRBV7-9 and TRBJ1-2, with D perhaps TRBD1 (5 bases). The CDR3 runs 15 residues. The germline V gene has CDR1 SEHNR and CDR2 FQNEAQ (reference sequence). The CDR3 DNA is TGTGCCAACAGCTTAGGGTCGGGGGGTGTCTATGGCTACACCTTC. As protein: CANSLGSGGVYGYTF.

The CDR3 protein is CATSDSRLGTDTQYF. CDR3 in DNA: TGTGCCACCAGTGATTCTAGACTAGGCACAGATACGCAGTATTTT. This rearrangement joins TRBV24-1 to TRBJ2-3, with D possibly matching TRBD2 (6 bases). CDR3 size: 15 residues. CDR1 is KGHDR and CDR2 is SFDVKD in the germline V gene. V lost 2 bases, J lost 1 base, and 9 bases lay in between.

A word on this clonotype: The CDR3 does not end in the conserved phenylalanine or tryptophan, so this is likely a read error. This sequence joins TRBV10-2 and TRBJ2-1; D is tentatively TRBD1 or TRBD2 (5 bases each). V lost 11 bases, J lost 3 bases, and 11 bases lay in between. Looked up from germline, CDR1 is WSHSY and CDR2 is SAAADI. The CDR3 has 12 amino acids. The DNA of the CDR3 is TGCGCCTGCACAGGAGGCTACAATGAGCAGTTCTCC. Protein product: CACTGGYNEQFS.

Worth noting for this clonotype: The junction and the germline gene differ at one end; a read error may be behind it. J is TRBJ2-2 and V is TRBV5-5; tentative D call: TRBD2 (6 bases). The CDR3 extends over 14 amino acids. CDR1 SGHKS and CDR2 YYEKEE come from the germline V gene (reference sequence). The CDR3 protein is CTSSREPITGDLFF. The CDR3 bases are TGTACCAGCAGTCGGGAGCCTATCACCGGGGACCTGTTTTTT.

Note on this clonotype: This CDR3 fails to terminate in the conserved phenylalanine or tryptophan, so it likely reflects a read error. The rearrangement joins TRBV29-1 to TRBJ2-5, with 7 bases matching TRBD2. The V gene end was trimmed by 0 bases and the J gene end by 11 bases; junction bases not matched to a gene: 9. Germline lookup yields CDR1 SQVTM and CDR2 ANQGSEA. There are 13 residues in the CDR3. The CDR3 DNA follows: TGCAGCGTTGAAGATCATCTGGGGAGGGAGCAGTACTAC. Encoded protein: CSVEDHLGREQYY.